In this sample, the clone carrying this T cell receptor beta chain turned up many times. The V gene lost 3 bases and the J gene lost 0 bases, with 8 bases spanning the gap. CDR1 SGHTA and CDR2 FQGNSA come from the germline V gene. CDR3 length equals 14 residues. These data come from a study of Graves' ophthalmopathy and Graves' hyperthyroidism. Enrollment excluded any patients with other autoimmune diseases, uncontrolled infections, pregnancy or lactation. RNA transcripts were the source from which TCR beta CDR3 regions were amplified. After a first-round RT-PCR with HTBI primers, a second-round multiplex PCR was run. From the multiplex PCR reads, TCRdb called clonotypes with MiXCR, one entry per CDR3 protein. Here the sample spans about 220,000 distinct CDR3 sequences, 20% to 25% being singletons.

The TCR originated in a woman between 50 and 59 years old with Graves' ophthalmopathy. This chain uses TRBV7-2 with TRBJ2-5; weak D call: TRBD1 (5 bases). The sequenced material came from peripheral blood. Here the CDR3 DNA reads TGTGCCAGCAGCTTCTCCAGGGACCAAGAGACCCAGTACTTC. Translated, it gives CASSFSRDQETQYF.